This TCR beta chain was sequenced in a study of CD8 T cells in ankylosing spondylitis. Trimming removed 0 bases at V and 4 bases at J, with 7 bases between. The CDR3 is made up of 14 amino acids. The germline CDR1 and CDR2 sequences are LGHNT and FRNRAP. On this clonotype: Its antigen remains unidentified.

TCRdb re-derived calls from the 5' RACE reads in MiXCR, one entry per CDR3 protein. The table has a few hundred thousand distinct CDR3 sequences, 15% to 20% seen once. Study-wide points: Blood from ankylosing spondylitis patients appeared to carry a characteristic roughly eight-variant TCR beta motif.

The chain is built from TRBV12-5 and TRBJ2-1; D ambiguous. The source of this sequence is a male donor with ankylosing spondylitis or in good health (not recorded which). The specimen sequenced was blood, either unsorted or a sorted T cell fraction (not recorded which). The CDR3 loop is CASGLVPGYNEQFF. CDR3 nucleotides: TGTGCTAGTGGTTTGGTACCTGGATACAATGAGCAGTTCTTC.